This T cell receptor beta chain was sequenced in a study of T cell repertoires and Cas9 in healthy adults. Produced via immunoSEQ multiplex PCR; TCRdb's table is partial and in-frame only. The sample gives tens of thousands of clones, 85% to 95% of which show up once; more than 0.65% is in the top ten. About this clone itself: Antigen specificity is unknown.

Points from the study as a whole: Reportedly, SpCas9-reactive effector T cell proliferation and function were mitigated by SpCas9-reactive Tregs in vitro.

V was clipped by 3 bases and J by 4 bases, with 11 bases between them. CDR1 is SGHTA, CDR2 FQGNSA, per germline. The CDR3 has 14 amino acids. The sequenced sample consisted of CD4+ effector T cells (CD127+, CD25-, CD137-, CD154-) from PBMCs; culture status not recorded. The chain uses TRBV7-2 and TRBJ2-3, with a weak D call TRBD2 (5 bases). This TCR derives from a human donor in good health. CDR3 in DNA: TGTGCCAGCAGCTTTGGACTTGGCGCAGATACGCAGTATTTT. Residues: CASSFGLGADTQYF.